The 14 T cell receptor beta chains given below trace back to one sample, sequenced in a study of T cell responses to AZD1222 COVID-19 vaccine. Data came from immunoSEQ multiplex PCR; TCRdb stores just in-frame clones and leaves some out. The top ten clones hold around 2.1% of a sample with more than 140,000 clones, 88% of them seen once. The sequencing used peripheral blood, collected on day 0 of AZD1222 vaccination. These receptors came from an adult in good health.

The chain joins TRBV7-3 to TRBJ1-1; unclear D gene. Trimming took 4 bases from V and 5 from J, leaving 11 bases between them. The CDR3 covers 13 residues. Looked up from germline, CDR1 is SGHTA and CDR2 is FQGTGA. As DNA, the CDR3 is TGTGCCAGCAGCTCCAACCGGGTGACTGAAGCTTTCTTT. Amino acids: CASSSNRVTEAFF.

The chain joins TRBV7-6 to TRBJ2-3, with D perhaps matching TRBD2 (5 bases). CDR3 length: 16 amino acids. V dropped 1 base and J dropped 3 bases, with 14 bases sitting between them. Germline lookup yields CDR1 SGHVS and CDR2 FNYEAQ. The CDR3 nucleotides are TGTGCCAGCAGCTTAGGAGCGGCAGGCGGGACAGATACGCAGTATTTT. This translates into CASSLGAAGGTDTQYF.

The V call is TRBV16, the J call TRBJ1-1; 8 bases fit TRBD1. The CDR3 covers 12 residues. With 4 bases clipped from V and 11 bases from J, the junction kept 6 bases outside the gene matches. From germline, CDR1 is KGHSY and CDR2 FQNENV. The CDR3 DNA follows: TGTGCCAGCAGCCTAGGACAGGGAGAGGCTTTCTTT. Its protein is CASSLGQGEAFF. The whole variable domain, remainder taken from reference TRBV16 and TRBJ1-1, is GEEVAQTPKHLVRGEGQKAKLYCAPIKGHSYVFWYQQVLKNEFKFLISFQNENVFDETGMPKERFSAKCLPNSPCSLEIQATKLEDSAVYFCASSLGQGEAFFGQGTRLTVV.

This chain uses TRBV18 with TRBJ2-1; perhaps D is TRBD1 or TRBD2 (5 bases each). Germline CDR1 is KGHSH and CDR2 is LQKENI. Trimming removed 4 bases from V and 2 bases from J, with 15 bases in between. The CDR3 sequence is 16 residues long. The CDR3 here is CASSLPGRAPYNEQFF. CDR3 bases: TGTGCCAGCTCACTACCGGGGCGAGCCCCCTACAATGAGCAGTTCTTC. The complete variable domain, with remaining parts taken from reference TRBV18 and TRBJ2-1, reads NAGVMQNPRHLVRRRGQEARLRCSPMKGHSHVYWYRQLPEEGLKFMVYLQKENIIDESGMPKERFSAEFPKEGPSILRIQQVVRGDSAAYFCASSLPGRAPYNEQFFGPGTRLTVL.

This clone has more than one count but fewer than ten. This chain joins TRBV27 and TRBJ2-2, with unresolved D. The germline CDR1 and CDR2 sequences are MNHEY and SMNVEV (reference sequence). The CDR3 contains 13 residues. Trimming removed 6 bases at V and 8 bases at J, with 13 bases between. The CDR3 bases are TGTGCCAGCAGGGCTGCTTTCGGGGGGGAGCTGTTTTTT. It specifies CASRAAFGGELFF.

The rearrangement joins TRBV7-9 to TRBJ1-2; D gene uncertain. The germline gives CDR1 SEHNR, CDR2 FQNEAQ (reference sequence). The length of the CDR3 is 9 residues. Trimming removed 4 bases from V and 8 bases from J, with 2 bases in between. CDR3 loop: CASSSGYTF. CDR3 sequence (DNA): TGTGCCAGCAGCTCCGGCTACACCTTC.

This chain joins TRBV4-2 and TRBJ1-4; D remains ambiguous. The CDR3 has 14 amino acids. Trimming took 0 bases from V and 7 from J, leaving 9 bases between them. Germline CDR1 LGHNA, CDR2 YNFKEQ. Written as DNA, the CDR3 is TGTGCCAGCAGCCAAGACGCCCTCCTTGAAAAACTGTTTTTT. As protein: CASSQDALLEKLFF.

The chain links TRBV24-1 to TRBJ1-1; D uncertain. V was shortened by 0 bases and J by 8 bases, with 6 bases between the two germline ends. CDR3 length equals 12 residues. Germline V gene data show CDR1 as KGHDR and CDR2 as SFDVKD. Here the CDR3 DNA reads TGTGCCACCAGTGATTTGACCGGGGAAGCTTTCTTT. Its protein is CATSDLTGEAFF.

V gene TRBV7-3 combines with J gene TRBJ2-7; the match to TRBD2 covers 9 bases. CDR1 is SGHTA, CDR2 FQGTGA, per germline. Trimming took 1 base from V and 6 from J; bases not matched to a gene: 10. This CDR3 contains 16 residues. The DNA of the CDR3 is TGTGCCAGCAGCTTAAAATCTGGGGCTAGCGGGGCCGAGCAGTACTTC. Translating it yields CASSLKSGASGAEQYF.

This clone was seen just once. The genes are TRBV9 and TRBJ2-3; the match to TRBD2 covers 11 bases. Trimming removed 0 bases from V and 1 base from J; junction bases left unmatched: 4. CDR1 is SGDLS, CDR2 YYNGEE, per germline. CDR3 length: 17 residues. The CDR3 loop is CASSVEMGLAGTDTQYF. The DNA for the CDR3 is TGTGCCAGCAGCGTAGAAATGGGACTAGCGGGCACAGATACGCAGTATTTT.

In DNA form, the CDR3 reads TGTGCCCACAGGGGGCAGTTCGATTACAATGAGCAGTTCTTC. Its translation: CAHRGQFDYNEQFF. This chain uses TRBV6-5 with TRBJ2-1, with 9 bases fitting TRBD1. Germline values: CDR1 MNHEY, CDR2 SVGAGI. This CDR3 is built from 14 residues. Losses at the gene ends were 11 bases for V and 4 bases for J; bases not matched to a gene: 9.

The rearrangement links TRBV6-4 to TRBJ2-1, with 13 bases fitting TRBD2. V was pared by 4 bases and J by 2 bases, with 5 bases of the junction left unmatched. CDR3 length equals 17 residues. The V gene's germline CDR1 is MRHNA and CDR2 SNTAGT. The DNA of the CDR3 is TGTGCCAGCAGTGGGACTAGCGGGAGATTTACCTACAATGAGCAGTTCTTC. This codes for CASSGTSGRFTYNEQFF.

V is TRBV6-5 and J is TRBJ1-1; tentative D call: TRBD1 (5 bases). The CDR3 loop spans 14 amino acids. The germline V and J ends were trimmed by 8 bases and 10 bases, with 23 bases remaining between them. CDR1 and CDR2 from the germline V gene are MNHEY and SVGAGI. CDR3 nucleotide sequence: TGTGCCAGCTTCCCGGCGGGACCGCTCCCGGGAGCTTTCTTT. It codes for CASFPAGPLPGAFF.

For the CDR3, the DNA is TGTGCCAGTAGTATATTGGGCGCTGCTAACTATGGCTACACCTTC. Amino acids: CASSILGAANYGYTF. The chain uses TRBV19 and TRBJ1-2; D is undetermined. Trimming took 2 bases from V and 0 from J, leaving 10 bases between them. From germline, CDR1 is LNHDA and CDR2 SQIVND (reference sequence). The length of the CDR3 is 15 residues.